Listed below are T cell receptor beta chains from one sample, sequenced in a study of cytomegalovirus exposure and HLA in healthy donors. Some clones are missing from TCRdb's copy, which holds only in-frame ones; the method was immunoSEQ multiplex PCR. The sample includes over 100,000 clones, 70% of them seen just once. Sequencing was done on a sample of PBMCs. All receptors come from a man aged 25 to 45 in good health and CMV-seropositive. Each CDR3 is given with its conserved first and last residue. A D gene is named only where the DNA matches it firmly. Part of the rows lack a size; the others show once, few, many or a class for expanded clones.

cdr3_nt: TGCGCCAGCAGCGCCGGGGACTCCTACAATGAGCAGTTCTTC
cdr3_aa: CASSAGDSYNEQFF
clone_size: few
j_call: TRBJ2-1
d_call: -
v_call: TRBV5-1
cdr3_length: 14

cdr3_nt: TGTGCCAGCAGTTACTCAAGGAGGGCCCCTGGCTACACCTTC
cdr3_aa: CASSYSRRAPGYTF
clone_size: -
j_call: TRBJ1-2
d_call: -
v_call: TRBV6-5
cdr3_length: 14

cdr3_nt: TGTGCCTGGAGGACAATGGGTCCAGATACGCAGTATTTT
cdr3_aa: CAWRTMGPDTQYF
clone_size: -
j_call: TRBJ2-3
d_call: -
v_call: TRBV30
cdr3_length: 13

cdr3_nt: TGTGCCAGCAGCTTCAGAGACAGGGGGGCCTATGGCTACACCTTC
cdr3_aa: CASSFRDRGAYGYTF
clone_size: -
j_call: TRBJ1-2
d_call: TRBD1
v_call: TRBV5-4
cdr3_length: 15

cdr3_nt: TGTGCCAGCAGCGTAGCCCCGGACACTGAAGCTTTCTTT
cdr3_aa: CASSVAPDTEAFF
clone_size: -
j_call: TRBJ1-1
d_call: -
v_call: TRBV9
cdr3_length: 13

cdr3_nt: TGTGCCAGCACGCAGGGATTGAACACTGAAGCTTTCTTT
cdr3_aa: CASTQGLNTEAFF
clone_size: -
j_call: TRBJ1-1
d_call: -
v_call: TRBV2
cdr3_length: 13

cdr3_nt: TGTGCCAGCAGCGGAGGACAGGGGTACCTTAAAGCTTTCTTT
cdr3_aa: CASSGGQGYLKAFF
clone_size: few
j_call: TRBJ1-1
d_call: TRBD1
v_call: TRBV9
cdr3_length: 14

cdr3_nt: TGTGCCAGTAGTATAGATCTAGAGGACAGGGGGACAGATACGCAGTATTTT
cdr3_aa: CASSIDLEDRGTDTQYF
clone_size: -
j_call: TRBJ2-3
d_call: TRBD1
v_call: TRBV19
cdr3_length: 17

cdr3_nt: TGTGCCAGCAGTCTCCGACAGGGCAGGACTGAAGCTTTCTTT
cdr3_aa: CASSLRQGRTEAFF
clone_size: once
j_call: TRBJ1-1
d_call: TRBD1
v_call: TRBV28
cdr3_length: 14

cdr3_nt: TGTGCCAGCCGACAGGGGCCCTCTGAGCAGTTCTTC
cdr3_aa: CASRQGPSEQFF
clone_size: -
j_call: TRBJ2-1
d_call: TRBD1
v_call: TRBV2
cdr3_length: 12

cdr3_nt: TGTGCCAGCAGTGAAGAGGACAGGCTAGGTGGTTCGGACACTGAAGCTTTCTTT
cdr3_aa: CASSEEDRLGGSDTEAFF
clone_size: once
j_call: TRBJ1-1
d_call: TRBD1
v_call: TRBV2
cdr3_length: 18

cdr3_nt: TGTGCCAGCAGCTTAGGGGGGGACTTTGACACTGAAGCTTTCTTT
cdr3_aa: CASSLGGDFDTEAFF
clone_size: -
j_call: TRBJ1-1
d_call: -
v_call: TRBV7-2
cdr3_length: 15

cdr3_nt: TGTGCCAGCAGCCGCGCAGGGGGTAGCAATCAGCCCCAGCATTTT
cdr3_aa: CASSRAGGSNQPQHF
clone_size: few
j_call: TRBJ1-5
d_call: TRBD1
v_call: TRBV7-2
cdr3_length: 15

cdr3_nt: TGTGCCAGCAGCCAAGAGGCGGGCCGAAACATTCAGTACTTC
cdr3_aa: CASSQEAGRNIQYF
clone_size: -
j_call: TRBJ2-4
d_call: -
v_call: TRBV4-2
cdr3_length: 14

cdr3_nt: TGTGCCAGCAGCCCACTTGGAGCTAACTATGGCTACACCTTC
cdr3_aa: CASSPLGANYGYTF
clone_size: -
j_call: TRBJ1-2
d_call: -
v_call: TRBV7-8
cdr3_length: 14

cdr3_nt: TGTGCCAGCACGGCAGATACGCAGTATTTT
cdr3_aa: CASTADTQYF
clone_size: -
j_call: TRBJ2-3
d_call: -
v_call: TRBV25-1
cdr3_length: 10

cdr3_nt: TGTGCCAGCAGTCTGAGGGGGGGGAGGGTCGCTATTCAGTACTTC
cdr3_aa: CASSLRGGRVAIQYF
clone_size: -
j_call: TRBJ2-4
d_call: -
v_call: TRBV28
cdr3_length: 15

cdr3_nt: TGTGCCAGCAGCTTGGACAAGGAGTTAGCCAAAAACATTCAGTACTTC
cdr3_aa: CASSLDKELAKNIQYF
clone_size: -
j_call: TRBJ2-4
d_call: -
v_call: TRBV5-4
cdr3_length: 16

cdr3_nt: TGTGCCAGCAGTTTCGAGACTAGCGGGGCTCAAGAGACCCAGTACTTC
cdr3_aa: CASSFETSGAQETQYF
clone_size: -
j_call: TRBJ2-5
d_call: TRBD2
v_call: TRBV27
cdr3_length: 16

cdr3_nt: TGTGCCAGCAGCTTGTTTACCGCGCAGGGGAAAGGCTCACCCCTCCACTTT
cdr3_aa: CASSLFTAQGKGSPLHF
clone_size: -
j_call: TRBJ1-6
d_call: -
v_call: TRBV5-4
cdr3_length: 17

cdr3_nt: TGTGCCAGCAGCGGCTACAGGGATACGAACACCGGGGAGCTGTTTTTT
cdr3_aa: CASSGYRDTNTGELFF
clone_size: -
j_call: TRBJ2-2
d_call: -
v_call: TRBV7-8
cdr3_length: 16

cdr3_nt: TGTGCCATCAGTGAGGCGGGGCCGTCCTACGAGCAGTACTTC
cdr3_aa: CAISEAGPSYEQYF
clone_size: -
j_call: TRBJ2-7
d_call: -
v_call: TRBV10-3
cdr3_length: 14

cdr3_nt: TGTGCCAGCAGCAAATTGGGCGTCGGGAGGAGGAGCAATCAGCCCCAGCATTTT
cdr3_aa: CASSKLGVGRRSNQPQHF
clone_size: -
j_call: TRBJ1-5
d_call: -
v_call: TRBV21-1
cdr3_length: 18

cdr3_nt: TGCGCCAGCAGCCCGGATGGACAGGGCTCCGGAAACACCATATATTTT
cdr3_aa: CASSPDGQGSGNTIYF
clone_size: -
j_call: TRBJ1-3
d_call: TRBD1
v_call: TRBV5-1
cdr3_length: 16

cdr3_nt: TGTGCCAGCTCACCAAACCGGGGACAAGCTACTAACAATGAGCAGTTCTTC
cdr3_aa: CASSPNRGQATNNEQFF
clone_size: -
j_call: TRBJ2-1
d_call: -
v_call: TRBV18
cdr3_length: 17

cdr3_nt: TGTGCCAGCAGCTTGGTCGGCGGGGGGGATACGCAGTATTTT
cdr3_aa: CASSLVGGGDTQYF
clone_size: -
j_call: TRBJ2-3
d_call: TRBD2
v_call: TRBV7-3
cdr3_length: 14

cdr3_nt: TGTGCCAGCAGCCCGAGCACAGATACGCAGTATTTT
cdr3_aa: CASSPSTDTQYF
clone_size: -
j_call: TRBJ2-3
d_call: -
v_call: TRBV7-6
cdr3_length: 12

cdr3_nt: TGTGCCAGCAGCTTAGGGGACAGGGCGAATCAGCCCCAGCATTTT
cdr3_aa: CASSLGDRANQPQHF
clone_size: few
j_call: TRBJ1-5
d_call: TRBD1
v_call: TRBV7-8
cdr3_length: 15

cdr3_nt: TGTGCCAGCAGCCCCTCGGCTAGGGAAGCTTTCTTT
cdr3_aa: CASSPSAREAFF
clone_size: -
j_call: TRBJ1-1
d_call: -
v_call: TRBV7-9
cdr3_length: 12

cdr3_nt: TGTGCCAGCAGTCTCCTGACTAGCGGGAGTTATGAGCAGTTCTTC
cdr3_aa: CASSLLTSGSYEQFF
clone_size: -
j_call: TRBJ2-1
d_call: TRBD2
v_call: TRBV27
cdr3_length: 15

cdr3_nt: TGTGCCAGCAGTTTAGTCGGGACAGTTTATGGCTACACCTTC
cdr3_aa: CASSLVGTVYGYTF
clone_size: few
j_call: TRBJ1-2
d_call: TRBD1
v_call: TRBV27
cdr3_length: 14

cdr3_nt: TGTGCCAGCAGTGAAGCGGTAAATTGGGCAGGGGGAAGGCGTGAGCAGTTCTTC
cdr3_aa: CASSEAVNWAGGRREQFF
clone_size: -
j_call: TRBJ2-1
d_call: TRBD1
v_call: TRBV6-1
cdr3_length: 18

cdr3_nt: TGTGCCAGTAGTACGCGGACAGGGGGCTTTACGAACACTGAAGCTTTCTTT
cdr3_aa: CASSTRTGGFTNTEAFF
clone_size: -
j_call: TRBJ1-1
d_call: TRBD1
v_call: TRBV19
cdr3_length: 17

cdr3_nt: TGTGCCAGCTCACCGGGACAGGGATATGGCTACACCTTC
cdr3_aa: CASSPGQGYGYTF
clone_size: -
j_call: TRBJ1-2
d_call: TRBD1
v_call: TRBV18
cdr3_length: 13

cdr3_nt: TGTGCCAGCAGCCAAGATCCCCTCTTTAGCGGGAGGGACGGAGATACGCAGTATTTT
cdr3_aa: CASSQDPLFSGRDGDTQYF
clone_size: -
j_call: TRBJ2-3
d_call: TRBD2
v_call: TRBV4-2
cdr3_length: 19

cdr3_nt: TGTGCCAGCACCGGTAGGGGACTAGCGGGAGGCTTCACAGATACGCAGTATTTT
cdr3_aa: CASTGRGLAGGFTDTQYF
clone_size: few
j_call: TRBJ2-3
d_call: TRBD2
v_call: TRBV2
cdr3_length: 18

cdr3_nt: TGCGCCAGCAGCCTCCAGACAGTCAATGAGCAGTTCTTC
cdr3_aa: CASSLQTVNEQFF
clone_size: few
j_call: TRBJ2-1
d_call: -
v_call: TRBV4-3
cdr3_length: 13

cdr3_nt: TGTGCCAGCAGTGTTCGACAGGGGGCCGATAATGAGCAGTTCTTC
cdr3_aa: CASSVRQGADNEQFF
clone_size: -
j_call: TRBJ2-1
d_call: TRBD1
v_call: TRBV6-5
cdr3_length: 15

cdr3_nt: TGTGCCATATATCAGGGGGCGCGCGATGAGACCCAGTACTTC
cdr3_aa: CAIYQGARDETQYF
clone_size: -
j_call: TRBJ2-5
d_call: TRBD1
v_call: TRBV6-1
cdr3_length: 14

cdr3_nt: TGTGCCAGCAGCCAGGGGGGATCCTACGAGCAGTACTTC
cdr3_aa: CASSQGGSYEQYF
clone_size: -
j_call: TRBJ2-7
d_call: -
v_call: TRBV11-3
cdr3_length: 13

cdr3_nt: TGTGCCAGCAGTTTATCCGGCCCCCGGACAGGATCCAATCAGCCCCAGCATTTT
cdr3_aa: CASSLSGPRTGSNQPQHF
clone_size: few
j_call: TRBJ1-5
d_call: TRBD1
v_call: TRBV27
cdr3_length: 18

cdr3_nt: TGTGCCAGCAGCAGCCGTCTGGCAGATACGCAGTATTTT
cdr3_aa: CASSSRLADTQYF
clone_size: few
j_call: TRBJ2-3
d_call: -
v_call: TRBV11-3
cdr3_length: 13

cdr3_nt: TGTGCCAGCAGCCCACGGGCCGACAGTACGAACACTGAAGCTTTCTTT
cdr3_aa: CASSPRADSTNTEAFF
clone_size: -
j_call: TRBJ1-1
d_call: -
v_call: TRBV11-2
cdr3_length: 16

cdr3_nt: TGTGCCAGTAGTACCTCGACAGGGGTAGTTAATGATGGCTACACCTTC
cdr3_aa: CASSTSTGVVNDGYTF
clone_size: -
j_call: TRBJ1-2
d_call: TRBD1
v_call: TRBV19
cdr3_length: 16

cdr3_nt: TGCGCCAGCAGTGTTCCCCAGGGCTACGAGCAGTACTTC
cdr3_aa: CASSVPQGYEQYF
clone_size: -
j_call: TRBJ2-7
d_call: -
v_call: TRBV10-2
cdr3_length: 13

cdr3_nt: TGTGCCTGGAGTGTAACCGGGAATAGCGGGAGAGGGACCCAGTACTTC
cdr3_aa: CAWSVTGNSGRGTQYF
clone_size: few
j_call: TRBJ2-5
d_call: TRBD2
v_call: TRBV30
cdr3_length: 16

cdr3_nt: TGTGCCAGCAGTGCTAGCTCGGACATTCAGTACTTC
cdr3_aa: CASSASSDIQYF
clone_size: -
j_call: TRBJ2-4
d_call: -
v_call: TRBV2
cdr3_length: 12

cdr3_nt: TGTGCCAGCAGTTACACGTTATTGGGGGCACTGGGTCAGCCCCAGCATTTT
cdr3_aa: CASSYTLLGALGQPQHF
clone_size: few
j_call: TRBJ1-5
d_call: -
v_call: TRBV28
cdr3_length: 17